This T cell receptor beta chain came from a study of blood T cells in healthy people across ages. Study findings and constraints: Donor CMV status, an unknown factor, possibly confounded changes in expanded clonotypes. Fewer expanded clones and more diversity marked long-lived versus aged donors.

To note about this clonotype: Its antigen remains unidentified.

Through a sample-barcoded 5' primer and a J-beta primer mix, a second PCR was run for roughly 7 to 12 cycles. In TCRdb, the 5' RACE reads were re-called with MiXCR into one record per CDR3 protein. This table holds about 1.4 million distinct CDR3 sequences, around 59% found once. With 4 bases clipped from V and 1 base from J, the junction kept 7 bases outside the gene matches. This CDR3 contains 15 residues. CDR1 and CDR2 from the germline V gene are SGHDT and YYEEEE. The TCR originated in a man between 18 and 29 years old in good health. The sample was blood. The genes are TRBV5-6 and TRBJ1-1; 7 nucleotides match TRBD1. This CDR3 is CASSPWDRENTEAFF. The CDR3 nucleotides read TGTGCCAGCAGCCCCTGGGACAGAGAGAACACTGAAGCTTTCTTT. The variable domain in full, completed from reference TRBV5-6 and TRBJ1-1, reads DAGVTQSPTHLIKTRGQQVTLRCSPKSGHDTVSWYQQALGQGPQFIFQYYEEEERQRGNFPDRFSGHQFPNYSSELNVNALLLGDSALYLCASSPWDRENTEAFFGQGTRLTVV.